This entry features one T cell receptor beta chain sequence. Only in-frame clones appear in the TCRdb table, and some are missing; sequencing was by immunoSEQ multiplex PCR. The sample lists about 72,000 clones; roughly 89% were seen once. J was trimmed by 4 bases and V by 1 base; bases with no gene match: 0. Germline values: CDR1 MNHNS, CDR2 SASEGT. The CDR3 is 15 residues long. The data stem from a study of T cell changes during pregnancy in multiple sclerosis. This clonotype was sampled from a female donor in good health, enrolled as a control in a pregnancy study. This chain joins TRBV6-1 and TRBJ1-4, with 10 positions matching TRBD1. Source: peripheral blood, taken in the third trimester of pregnancy. The CDR3 nucleotides read TGTGCCAGCAGTGAAGGGACAGGGGGTAATGAAAAACTGTTTTTT. It yields the protein CASSEGTGGNEKLFF.